The 23 T cell receptor beta chains in this list originate from one sample, sequenced in a study of shared clonotypes between healthy human individuals. The method was immunoSEQ multiplex PCR; TCRdb's version includes in-frame clones alone and lacks a portion of them. The data show over 700,000 clones, 72% seen once. Sequencing was done on a sample of memory CD4+ T cells sorted from blood. Noted subset: CD45RA-negative fraction. All receptors derive from a woman aged 25 to 39 in good health.

The V call is TRBV30, the J call TRBJ1-1, with D perhaps TRBD1 (6 bases). CDR1 and CDR2 (germline): GTSNPN, SVGIG (reference sequence). V dropped 2 bases and J dropped 0 bases, with 13 bases sitting between them. The CDR3 covers 15 residues. Here the CDR3 DNA reads TGTGCCTGGAGTTTCTGGGACATAGTGAACACTGAAGCTTTCTTT. It specifies CAWSFWDIVNTEAFF.

The chain carries TRBV27 and TRBJ1-3, with no clear D. The CDR3 consists of 15 residues. CDR1 is MNHEY and CDR2 is SMNVEV in the germline V gene (reference sequence). V was cut by 4 bases and J by 0 bases, with 10 bases left in between. CDR3: CASSSGRVSGNTIYF. CDR3 DNA: TGTGCCAGCAGTTCCGGGAGAGTCTCTGGAAACACCATATATTTT.

The chain links TRBV7-9 to TRBJ2-7; D remains ambiguous. V was shortened by 5 bases and J by 0 bases, with 17 bases between the two germline ends. CDR3 length equals 16 residues. Germline V gene sequence: CDR1 SEHNR, CDR2 FQNEAQ (reference sequence). The CDR3: CASSDQGTLSSYEQYF. CDR3 sequence (DNA): TGTGCCAGCAGCGACCAAGGAACCTTGAGCTCCTACGAGCAGTACTTC.

This clone was detected once. The rearrangement links TRBV11-3 to TRBJ1-5, with TRBD1 matching over 11 bases. Per germline, CDR1 SGHNT and CDR2 YENEEA. V gave up 2 bases and J gave up 5 bases; unmatched junction bases: 11. The CDR3 has 18 residues. CDR3 coding DNA: TGTGCCAGCAGCTTACGGTTGCTCCGGGACAGGGGGGATCAGCCCCAGCATTTT. Protein: CASSLRLLRDRGDQPQHF.

V is TRBV27 and J is TRBJ2-1, with a tentative D call TRBD1 (5 bases). Trimming shortened V by 0 bases and J by 7 bases, and 7 bases separated the two germline ends. In germline, CDR1 is MNHEY, CDR2 SMNVEV (reference sequence). This CDR3 has 13 residues. The CDR3 protein is CASSLSGRNEQFF. CDR3 in DNA: TGTGCCAGCAGTTTATCGGGGCGGAATGAGCAGTTCTTC.

This sequence joins TRBV19 and TRBJ2-2; D may correspond to TRBD1 or TRBD2 (5 bases each). This CDR3 region has 15 residues. Germline loops: CDR1 LNHDA, CDR2 SQIVND (reference sequence). V lost 10 bases and J lost 0, with 15 bases in between. The CDR3, as DNA: TGTGCCACGAGGGACGGCAGCACGAACACCGGGGAGCTGTTTTTT. Its protein product is CATRDGSTNTGELFF.

The chain has TRBV2 and TRBJ2-5, with D possibly being TRBD2 (6 bases). The CDR3 runs 12 residues. Germline CDR1 reads SNHLY; CDR2 reads FYNNEI. V dropped 5 bases and J dropped 2 bases, with 6 bases sitting between them. The CDR3 spells CASSREQETQYF. CDR3 nucleotide sequence: TGTGCCAGCAGTCGGGAGCAAGAGACCCAGTACTTC.

V and J are TRBV28 and TRBJ2-4, with D unresolved. Germline assignment: CDR1 MDHEN and CDR2 SYDVKM. This CDR3 has 19 amino acids. Trimming pared 7 bases from V and 1 base from J, leaving 26 bases between. CDR3 nucleotide sequence: TGTGCCAGCAATCCTAAGAGTTTGGGAAAAGGTCTTGCCAAAAACATTCAGTACTTC. Translation: CASNPKSLGKGLAKNIQYF.

Of note for this clone: This sample includes further DNA sequences coding for the same CDR3. The rearrangement joins TRBV6-6 to TRBJ2-7, with TRBD1 identical over 9 bases. The CDR3 consists of 14 residues. V dropped 4 bases and J dropped 4; count of bases not matched to a gene: 5. Looked up from germline, CDR1 is MNHNY and CDR2 is SVGAGI (reference sequence). The CDR3 DNA sequence: TGTGCCAGCAGTTCGGGACAGGGTGCTTACGAGCAGTACTTC. Translated, it gives CASSSGQGAYEQYF.

The chain couples TRBV15 to TRBJ1-4, with D possibly being TRBD1 (6 bases). V was pared by 1 base and J by 8 bases, with 14 bases between. The germline V gene has CDR1 LNHNV and CDR2 YYDKDF (reference sequence). CDR3 size: 15 residues. CDR3 sequence reads: CATSRGGGMIEKLFF. CDR3 sequence (DNA): TGTGCCACCAGCAGAGGAGGGGGAATGATAGAAAAACTGTTTTTT. The entire variable domain, with the rest obtained from reference TRBV15 and TRBJ1-4, is as follows: DAMVIQNPRYQVTQFGKPVTLSCSQTLNHNVMYWYQQKSSQAPKLLFHYYDKDFNNEADTPDNFQSRRPNTSFCFLDIRSPGLGDTAMYLCATSRGGGMIEKLFFGSGTQLSVL.

The chain has TRBV6-4 and TRBJ1-2; perhaps TRBD1 as D (5 bases). Germline CDR1 is MRHNA and CDR2 is SNTAGT. The CDR3 has 15 amino acids. Trimming took off 0 bases at V and 6 bases at J, with 14 bases between the two ends. CDR3 bases: TGTGCCAGCAGTGACTCCGGCAGGGAACGGGATGGCTACACCTTC. This sequence encodes CASSDSGRERDGYTF.

The chain carries TRBV7-8 and TRBJ1-1, with 8 bases matching TRBD1. Germline V gene lookup returns CDR1 SGHVS and CDR2 FQNEAQ. V was pared by 2 bases and J by 6 bases, with 8 bases of the junction left unmatched. CDR3 length: 15 amino acids. The CDR3 nucleotides read TGTGCCAGCAGCTTATTCGGACAGGGCATATCTGAAGCTTTCTTT. It is translated as CASSLFGQGISEAFF.

The rearrangement uses TRBV2 and TRBJ2-2, with a possible D match to TRBD2 (5 bases). From germline, CDR1 is SNHLY and CDR2 FYNNEI. The CDR3 extends over 15 amino acids. V gave up 3 bases and J gave up 4 bases, with 12 bases separating them. The CDR3: CASSEVRGSTGELFF. For the CDR3, the DNA is TGTGCCAGCAGTGAGGTCCGAGGGAGCACCGGGGAGCTGTTTTTT. Complete variable domain (other parts from reference TRBV2 and TRBJ2-2): EPEVTQTPSHQVTQMGQEVILRCVPISNHLYFYWYRQILGQKVEFLVSFYNNEISEKSEIFDDQFSVERPDGSNFTLKIRSTKLEDSAMYFCASSEVRGSTGELFFGEGSRLTVL.

This clone was found a few times. The chain uses TRBV28 and TRBJ2-4, with 10 bases identical to TRBD2. The CDR3 spans 17 residues. Trimming took 1 base from V and 3 from J; bases not matched to a gene: 6. The germline V gene encodes CDR1 MDHEN and CDR2 SYDVKM. Here the CDR3 reads CASSLYPSGSGKNIQYF. The DNA of the CDR3 is TGTGCCAGCAGTTTATATCCTAGCGGGAGTGGCAAAAACATTCAGTACTTC.

This clone was recorded many times. The chain is built from TRBV5-1 and TRBJ2-1, with 8 nucleotides matching TRBD1. Trimming removed 4 bases from V and 0 bases from J; junction bases left unmatched: 3. The germline V gene has CDR1 SGHRS and CDR2 YFSETQ. This CDR3 region has 15 residues. The CDR3 loop is CASSVGQVSYNEQFF. The CDR3 nucleotides read TGCGCCAGCAGCGTGGGACAGGTCTCCTACAATGAGCAGTTCTTC.

V is TRBV5-6 and J is TRBJ2-2, with 10 bases fitting TRBD1. This CDR3 is 14 amino acids long. With 2 bases clipped from V and 7 bases from J, the junction kept 2 bases outside the gene matches. The V gene's germline CDR1 is SGHDT and CDR2 YYEEEE. DNA of the CDR3: TGTGCCAGCAGCTTCCGGGACAGGGGCGGGGAGCTGTTTTTT. It yields the protein CASSFRDRGGELFF.

This clone has just a few counts. The gene calls are TRBV28 and TRBJ1-2; no reliable D call. Trimming took off 8 bases at V and 8 bases at J, with 12 bases between the two ends. CDR3 length equals 11 residues. The germline V gene has CDR1 MDHEN and CDR2 SYDVKM. CDR3 nucleotide sequence: TGTGCCAGCGCATTAGGTCGGGGCTACACCTTC. Amino acid sequence: CASALGRGYTF.

DNA for the CDR3: TGTGCCAGCAGTTCCAGTCGCGGGAGGACGACCTACGAGCAGTACTTC. The encoded protein is CASSSSRGRTTYEQYF. The chain recombines TRBV28 with TRBJ2-7; 8 nucleotides line up with TRBD2. The germline V gene has CDR1 MDHEN and CDR2 SYDVKM. V shed 4 bases, J shed 2 bases, and the junction held 10 bases outside the gene matches. The CDR3 loop spans 16 amino acids.

V usage is TRBV18 and J usage is TRBJ2-2, with unresolved D. The CDR3 consists of 11 residues. V was clipped by 6 bases and J by 3 bases, with 2 bases between them. CDR1 KGHSH and CDR2 LQKENI come from the germline V gene. The CDR3 DNA sequence: TGTGCCAGCTCGGACACCGGGGAGCTGTTTTTT. This translates into CASSDTGELFF.

The rearrangement joins TRBV19 to TRBJ2-7; 11 positions agree with TRBD1. Germline assignment: CDR1 LNHDA and CDR2 SQIVND (reference sequence). The CDR3 is made up of 15 amino acids. V gave up 7 bases and J gave up 0 bases; unmatched junction bases: 5. The CDR3 sequence is CASKKGTGGSYEQYF. CDR3 DNA: TGTGCCAGTAAAAAGGGGACAGGGGGCTCCTACGAGCAGTACTTC.

In the case of this clone: Germline is not matched at one junction end, which may reflect a read error. The genes are TRBV14 and TRBJ2-5, with D perhaps matching TRBD1 (6 bases). The CDR3 sequence is 14 residues long. CDR1 SGHDN and CDR2 FVKESK come from the germline V gene. Here the CDR3 DNA reads TGTGCCAGCGGCCAACAGACAGGTTTTGAGACCCAGTACTTC. Translating it yields CASGQQTGFETQYF.

The chain has TRBV6-4 and TRBJ2-1; TRBD1 matches 9 bases. The CDR3 runs to 15 residues. Germline CDR1 MRHNA, CDR2 SNTAGT. Trimming at V came to 2 bases and at J to 6 bases, leaving 5 bases not matched to a gene. The CDR3 nucleotides read TGTGCCAGCAGTGACATGGACAGGGGTGGCAATGAGCAGTTCTTC. This gives the protein CASSDMDRGGNEQFF.

In its sample, this clone was seen once. The genes are TRBV6-1 and TRBJ2-3, with D uncertain. The length of the CDR3 is 13 residues. V was pared by 4 bases and J by 5 bases, with 10 bases between. Germline CDR1 reads MNHNS; CDR2 reads SASEGT. CDR3 sequence reads: CASSVRVGDTQYF. As DNA, the CDR3 is TGTGCCAGCAGTGTAAGGGTAGGAGATACGCAGTATTTT.